This T cell receptor (beta chain) was sequenced in a study of radiotherapy plus CTLA-4 blockade in lung cancer listed by TCRdb under 2018. Some background on the complete study: Objective responses were observed in 15% to 20% of enrolled patients, and disease control was achieved in approximately 32%.

The germline V gene sets CDR1 to SGHDT and CDR2 to YYEEEE. V is clipped by 0 bases and J by 4 bases, and the sequence between their germline boundaries is 14 bases long. The CDR3 numbers 15 residues from cysteine through phenylalanine. Only the CDR3 region is kept as DNA, spanning 45 bases read in frame from base 1. Focal radiation therapy combined with CTLA-4 blockade (ipilimumab) was tested in patients with chemo-refractory metastatic non-small-cell lung cancer. Receptors were amplified or captured by the immunoSEQ multiplex PCR assay. Held by TCRdb, this immuneACCESS table contains in-frame sequences only and omits some clones. Under half of the omission traces to an unresolved V gene where checked; the cause of the rest is unknown. This sample is represented by tens of thousands of clones; just under 80% of them were singletons. The ten largest make up around a quarter of the sample. The paper as a whole reports these results and caveats: The strongest predictors of response, as reported, were early dynamic changes in blood T cell clones along with a rise in serum interferon-beta after radiation. After treatment with radiotherapy and ipilimumab, TCR clones that came from tumors expanded in the peripheral blood.

This clone has a single count. Its antigen is currently not known. Qualities for individual bases were not recorded, and no much larger clone is one base off. This receptor chain uses TRBV5-6 and TRBJ2-7; a weak D assignment points to TRBD1 (6 bases agree). The receptor was isolated from a human donor with non-small cell lung cancer that progressed on radiotherapy plus ipilimumab. The sample was peripheral blood, taken from a patient treated with radiotherapy plus ipilimumab. In nucleotides, the sequence is TGTGCCAGCAGCTTGGTGGCAGGGGTTATGTACGAGCAGTACTTC. Translated, this gives CASSLVAGVMYEQYF.